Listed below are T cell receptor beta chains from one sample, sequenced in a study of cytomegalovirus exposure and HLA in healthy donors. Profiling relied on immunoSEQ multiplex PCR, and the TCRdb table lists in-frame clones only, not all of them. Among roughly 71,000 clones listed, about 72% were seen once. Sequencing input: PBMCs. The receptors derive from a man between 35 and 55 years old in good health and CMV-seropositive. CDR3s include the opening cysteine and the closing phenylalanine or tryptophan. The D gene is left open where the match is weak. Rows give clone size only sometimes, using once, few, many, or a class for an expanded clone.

CDR3aa: CASSVGIQETQYF; CDR3nt: TGTGCCAGCAGTGTTGGCATCCAAGAGACCCAGTACTTC; d_gene: NA; j_gene: TRBJ2-5; v_gene: TRBV2; abundance: few
CDR3aa: CASSNAGGYEQYF; CDR3nt: TGTGCCAGCAGCAACGCGGGGGGATACGAGCAGTACTTC; d_gene: TRBD2; j_gene: TRBJ2-7; v_gene: TRBV7-9; abundance: once
CDR3aa: CASTDRGETQYF; CDR3nt: TGTGCCAGCACCGATCGAGGAGAGACCCAGTACTTC; d_gene: NA; j_gene: TRBJ2-5; v_gene: TRBV28; abundance: NA
CDR3aa: CASSVTGQGADTQYF; CDR3nt: TGTGCCAGCAGCGTAACTGGACAGGGGGCCGATACGCAGTATTTT; d_gene: TRBD1; j_gene: TRBJ2-3; v_gene: TRBV9; abundance: NA
CDR3aa: CAISEGGATDTQYF; CDR3nt: TGTGCCATCAGTGAAGGGGGCGCCACAGATACGCAGTATTTT; d_gene: TRBD1; j_gene: TRBJ2-3; v_gene: TRBV10-3; abundance: few
CDR3aa: CASTGTGAEAFF; CDR3nt: TGTGCCAGCACCGGAACAGGGGCTGAAGCTTTCTTT; d_gene: TRBD1; j_gene: TRBJ1-1; v_gene: TRBV6-1; abundance: NA
CDR3aa: CASGRTSGGAAGELFF; CDR3nt: TGTGCCAGCGGAAGGACTAGCGGGGGGGCCGCCGGGGAGCTGTTTTTT; d_gene: TRBD2; j_gene: TRBJ2-2; v_gene: TRBV7-9; abundance: NA
CDR3aa: CASSPTALGGYTF; CDR3nt: TGTGCCAGCAGTCCGACAGCCCTGGGAGGCTACACCTTC; d_gene: NA; j_gene: TRBJ1-2; v_gene: TRBV27; abundance: once
CDR3aa: CASSPASGEETQYF; CDR3nt: TGTGCCAGCAGCCCCGCTAGCGGTGAAGAGACCCAGTACTTC; d_gene: TRBD2; j_gene: TRBJ2-5; v_gene: TRBV7-8; abundance: NA
CDR3aa: CASSSGQGGNQPQHF; CDR3nt: TGTGCCAGCAGCTCGGGACAGGGGGGCAATCAGCCCCAGCATTTT; d_gene: TRBD1; j_gene: TRBJ1-5; v_gene: TRBV7-9; abundance: NA
CDR3aa: CASSLGASSYEQYF; CDR3nt: TGTGCCAGCAGCTTAGGGGCCTCCTCCTACGAGCAGTACTTC; d_gene: NA; j_gene: TRBJ2-7; v_gene: TRBV7-9; abundance: NA
CDR3aa: CASRGIQETQYF; CDR3nt: TGTGCCAGCCGGGGGATCCAAGAGACCCAGTACTTC; d_gene: NA; j_gene: TRBJ2-5; v_gene: TRBV2; abundance: NA
CDR3aa: CASSLEGTGSNSPLHF; CDR3nt: TGCGCCAGCAGCTTGGAAGGGACAGGGAGCAATTCACCCCTCCACTTT; d_gene: TRBD1; j_gene: TRBJ1-6; v_gene: TRBV5-1; abundance: NA
CDR3aa: CASNPDRANYGYTF; CDR3nt: TGTGCCAGCAACCCGGACAGGGCCAACTATGGCTACACCTTC; d_gene: TRBD1; j_gene: TRBJ1-2; v_gene: TRBV2; abundance: few
CDR3aa: CASSPRGNTEAFF; CDR3nt: TGTGCCAGCAGCCCCAGAGGAAACACTGAAGCTTTCTTT; d_gene: NA; j_gene: TRBJ1-1; v_gene: TRBV2; abundance: NA
CDR3aa: CASSLAENIQYF; CDR3nt: TGTGCCAGCAGCTTGGCAGAAAACATTCAGTACTTC; d_gene: NA; j_gene: TRBJ2-4; v_gene: TRBV5-6; abundance: NA
CDR3aa: CATFRQGDEQYF; CDR3nt: TGTGCCACCTTTCGGCAGGGTGACGAGCAGTACTTC; d_gene: NA; j_gene: TRBJ2-7; v_gene: TRBV15; abundance: few
CDR3aa: CASSQTHRIQETQYF; CDR3nt: TGTGCCAGCAGCCAAACTCACCGAATACAAGAGACCCAGTACTTC; d_gene: NA; j_gene: TRBJ2-5; v_gene: TRBV4-2; abundance: NA
CDR3aa: CASSAGTGLGELFF; CDR3nt: TGCGCCAGCAGCGCCGGGACAGGGCTCGGGGAGCTGTTTTTT; d_gene: TRBD1; j_gene: TRBJ2-2; v_gene: TRBV4-3; abundance: NA
CDR3aa: CASSVGGSNQPQHF; CDR3nt: TGTGCCAGCAGCGTTGGGGGGAGCAATCAGCCCCAGCATTTT; d_gene: NA; j_gene: TRBJ1-5; v_gene: TRBV9; abundance: NA
CDR3aa: CASSPWTSGYEQYF; CDR3nt: TGTGCCAGCAGCCCATGGACTAGCGGGTACGAGCAGTACTTC; d_gene: TRBD2; j_gene: TRBJ2-7; v_gene: TRBV7-6; abundance: NA
CDR3aa: CASSGRGGWDTGELFF; CDR3nt: TGTGCCAGCAGCGGCAGGGGCGGCTGGGACACCGGGGAGCTGTTTTTT; d_gene: NA; j_gene: TRBJ2-2; v_gene: TRBV9; abundance: NA
CDR3aa: CASRAPGQGRGEQFF; CDR3nt: TGCGCCAGCAGAGCTCCGGGACAGGGTAGGGGTGAGCAGTTCTTC; d_gene: TRBD1; j_gene: TRBJ2-1; v_gene: TRBV10-2; abundance: few
CDR3aa: CASSLSGLYEQYF; CDR3nt: TGTGCCAGCAGCTTAAGCGGGTTATACGAGCAGTACTTC; d_gene: NA; j_gene: TRBJ2-7; v_gene: TRBV7-9; abundance: NA
CDR3aa: CASSYSLSTGELFF; CDR3nt: TGTGCCAGCAGTTACTCCCTTAGTACCGGGGAGCTGTTTTTT; d_gene: NA; j_gene: TRBJ2-2; v_gene: TRBV6-5; abundance: few
CDR3aa: CASSLAGISTGELFF; CDR3nt: TGTGCCAGCAGCCTTGCCGGGATTTCGACCGGGGAGCTGTTTTTT; d_gene: NA; j_gene: TRBJ2-2; v_gene: TRBV5-4; abundance: few
CDR3aa: CASSPRAGLGLYGYTF; CDR3nt: TGTGCCAGTAGCCCAAGAGCAGGGCTAGGGCTCTATGGCTACACCTTC; d_gene: NA; j_gene: TRBJ1-2; v_gene: TRBV19; abundance: NA
CDR3aa: CASSLGVGGYRGSGEQYF; CDR3nt: TGTGCCAGCAGCTTAGGTGTAGGAGGTTACAGGGGGTCTGGCGAGCAGTACTTC; d_gene: TRBD1; j_gene: TRBJ2-7; v_gene: TRBV7-2; abundance: NA
CDR3aa: CASSLSVNTEAFF; CDR3nt: TGTGCCAGCAGCTTGTCGGTGAACACTGAAGCTTTCTTT; d_gene: NA; j_gene: TRBJ1-1; v_gene: TRBV7-2; abundance: NA
CDR3aa: CASRGTGGSGNTEAFF; CDR3nt: TGCGCCAGCAGAGGGACAGGGGGTTCGGGGAACACTGAAGCTTTCTTT; d_gene: TRBD1; j_gene: TRBJ1-1; v_gene: TRBV5-1; abundance: few
CDR3aa: CASSSQTAQNEKLFF; CDR3nt: TGTGCCAGCAGCTCCCAGACAGCCCAGAATGAAAAACTGTTTTTT; d_gene: NA; j_gene: TRBJ1-4; v_gene: TRBV5-5; abundance: NA
CDR3aa: CASSRDRSNEKLFF; CDR3nt: TGCGCCAGCAGCCGGGACAGATCTAATGAAAAACTGTTTTTT; d_gene: TRBD1; j_gene: TRBJ1-4; v_gene: TRBV5-1; abundance: few
CDR3aa: CATTSHLLGGQYF; CDR3nt: TGCGCCACCACCTCTCACTTACTAGGGGGACAGTACTTC; d_gene: NA; j_gene: TRBJ2-7; v_gene: TRBV10-1; abundance: NA
CDR3aa: CASTYSGAGRAYEQYF; CDR3nt: TGTGCCAGCACCTACTCAGGGGCAGGGAGAGCCTACGAGCAGTACTTC; d_gene: NA; j_gene: TRBJ2-7; v_gene: TRBV28; abundance: few
CDR3aa: CASSRTDSASYEQYF; CDR3nt: TGTGCCAGCAGCAGGACGGACAGCGCCTCCTACGAGCAGTACTTC; d_gene: NA; j_gene: TRBJ2-7; v_gene: TRBV5-6; abundance: few
CDR3aa: CASSLFGGQADTQYF; CDR3nt: TGTGCCAGCAGCTTATTCGGGGGGCAGGCAGATACGCAGTATTTT; d_gene: NA; j_gene: TRBJ2-3; v_gene: TRBV11-2; abundance: NA
CDR3aa: CASSPGTASNQPQHF; CDR3nt: TGTGCCAGTAGTCCCGGGACAGCTAGCAATCAGCCCCAGCATTTT; d_gene: TRBD1; j_gene: TRBJ1-5; v_gene: TRBV19; abundance: few
CDR3aa: CASSQGQADSYEQYF; CDR3nt: TGTGCCAGCAGCCAAGGACAGGCCGATTCCTACGAGCAGTACTTC; d_gene: TRBD1; j_gene: TRBJ2-7; v_gene: TRBV13; abundance: once
CDR3aa: CASSQGGQSTDTQYF; CDR3nt: TGCGCCAGCAGCCAGGGGGGACAGTCCACAGATACGCAGTATTTT; d_gene: NA; j_gene: TRBJ2-3; v_gene: TRBV5-1; abundance: few
CDR3aa: CASSPGQNYEQYF; CDR3nt: TGTGCCAGCTCACCGGGACAGAACTACGAGCAGTACTTC; d_gene: TRBD1; j_gene: TRBJ2-7; v_gene: TRBV18; abundance: once
CDR3aa: CASNQGVGELFF; CDR3nt: TGTGCCAGCAACCAGGGGGTCGGGGAGCTGTTTTTT; d_gene: TRBD1; j_gene: TRBJ2-2; v_gene: TRBV25-1; abundance: once
CDR3aa: CASSGGQGARGYTF; CDR3nt: TGCGCCAGCAGCGGGGGACAGGGGGCGCGGGGCTACACCTTC; d_gene: TRBD1; j_gene: TRBJ1-2; v_gene: TRBV5-1; abundance: NA
CDR3aa: CASSQEGGSGELFF; CDR3nt: TGCGCCAGCAGCCAAGAGGGGGGATCCGGGGAGCTGTTTTTT; d_gene: NA; j_gene: TRBJ2-2; v_gene: TRBV4-3; abundance: NA
CDR3aa: CASSLVGQGGEKLFF; CDR3nt: TGTGCTAGCAGCTTAGTGGGACAGGGTGGGGAAAAACTGTTTTTT; d_gene: TRBD1; j_gene: TRBJ1-4; v_gene: TRBV7-7; abundance: once
CDR3aa: CASSSGAYEQYF; CDR3nt: TGTGCCAGCAGTTCTGGAGCTTATGAGCAGTACTTC; d_gene: NA; j_gene: TRBJ2-7; v_gene: TRBV11-1; abundance: NA
CDR3aa: CASSLDWPGGRNTEAFF; CDR3nt: TGTGCCAGCAGCTTAGATTGGCCAGGGGGCCGGAACACTGAAGCTTTCTTT; d_gene: TRBD1; j_gene: TRBJ1-1; v_gene: TRBV11-3; abundance: few
CDR3aa: CASSISPWGGSNSPLHF; CDR3nt: TGTGCCAGTAGTATAAGCCCCTGGGGGGGTTCGAATTCACCCCTCCACTTT; d_gene: NA; j_gene: TRBJ1-6; v_gene: TRBV19; abundance: NA
CDR3aa: CASSLVRAKGQGSYQPQHF; CDR3nt: TGTGCCAGCAGCTTAGTTCGGGCTAAGGGACAGGGTTCATATCAGCCCCAGCATTTT; d_gene: TRBD1; j_gene: TRBJ1-5; v_gene: TRBV7-8; abundance: NA
CDR3aa: CASSPRGPPGDEQYF; CDR3nt: TGTGCCAGTAGTCCCCGGGGACCTCCGGGGGACGAGCAGTACTTC; d_gene: NA; j_gene: TRBJ2-7; v_gene: TRBV19; abundance: few
CDR3aa: CASSESLGAGEKLFF; CDR3nt: TGTGCCAGCAGCGAATCACTGGGGGCAGGGGAAAAACTGTTTTTT; d_gene: NA; j_gene: TRBJ1-4; v_gene: TRBV2; abundance: NA
CDR3aa: CASSLGRVVGTDTQYF; CDR3nt: TGCGCCAGCAGCTTGGGCCGAGTAGTGGGCACAGATACGCAGTATTTT; d_gene: NA; j_gene: TRBJ2-3; v_gene: TRBV5-1; abundance: NA
CDR3aa: CASSPTGGNSPLHF; CDR3nt: TGTGCCAGCAGTCCTACAGGAGGGAATTCACCCCTCCACTTT; d_gene: NA; j_gene: TRBJ1-6; v_gene: TRBV28; abundance: once
CDR3aa: CASSLTGGGTGELFF; CDR3nt: TGTGCCAGCAGCCTAACAGGGGGAGGCACCGGGGAGCTGTTTTTT; d_gene: TRBD1; j_gene: TRBJ2-2; v_gene: TRBV9; abundance: once
CDR3aa: CASSELAGAHNEQFF; CDR3nt: TGTGCCAGCAGTGAGCTAGCGGGGGCACACAATGAGCAGTTCTTC; d_gene: TRBD2; j_gene: TRBJ2-1; v_gene: TRBV6-4; abundance: once
CDR3aa: CASAYRVNTEAFF; CDR3nt: TGTGCCAGCGCATACAGGGTGAACACTGAAGCTTTCTTT; d_gene: NA; j_gene: TRBJ1-1; v_gene: TRBV6-1; abundance: NA
CDR3aa: CASSRTVAKNIQYF; CDR3nt: TGTGCCAGCAGCAGGACAGTTGCCAAAAACATTCAGTACTTC; d_gene: NA; j_gene: TRBJ2-4; v_gene: TRBV6-5; abundance: NA
CDR3aa: CAWSPSNTEAFF; CDR3nt: TGTGCCTGGAGTCCCTCGAACACTGAAGCTTTCTTT; d_gene: NA; j_gene: TRBJ1-1; v_gene: TRBV30; abundance: NA